Listed below are T cell receptor beta chains from one sample, sequenced in a study of radiotherapy plus CTLA-4 blockade in lung cancer. TCRdb's copy holds only in-frame clones and misses some; the assay was immunoSEQ multiplex PCR. Of about 24,000 clones detected, around 70% appear once; the ten largest clones hold approximately 3.2%. Material: peripheral blood, obtained from a patient treated with radiotherapy plus ipilimumab. Every receptor here comes from a human donor with non-small cell lung cancer whose response to radiotherapy plus ipilimumab could not be evaluated. Each CDR3 is given with its conserved first and last residue. A D gene is named only where the DNA matches it firmly. Expanded clones are given a class, and other clones once, few, many or no size at all.

V	D	size	J	CDR3	DNA
TRBV5-1	-	-	TRBJ2-3	CASSSQGRADTQYF	TGCGCCAGCAGCTCCCAGGGTCGAGCAGATACGCAGTATTTT
TRBV11-1	-	-	TRBJ1-1	CASSLEGPKEAFF	TGTGCCAGCAGCTTAGAGGGGCCAAAAGAAGCTTTCTTT
TRBV7-2	TRBD1	-	TRBJ1-5	CASSLAGTGVQPQHF	TGTGCCAGCAGCCTCGCCGGGACAGGGGTCCAGCCCCAGCATTTT
TRBV7-2	-	medium-sized	TRBJ1-4	CASSLSQGGGEKLFF	TGTGCCAGCAGCTTATCGCAGGGTGGCGGTGAAAAACTGTTTTTT
TRBV12-5	TRBD2	-	TRBJ2-3	CASAWREFTDTQYF	TGTGCTAGTGCCTGGCGGGAGTTCACAGATACGCAGTATTTT
TRBV5-4	TRBD2	-	TRBJ2-7	CASSTRLAGGKEQYF	TGTGCCAGCAGCACTAGACTAGCGGGAGGGAAAGAGCAGTACTTC
TRBV5-1	-	-	TRBJ1-6	CASSFRDRHNSPLHF	TGCGCCAGCAGCTTTAGAGACAGACATAATTCACCCCTCCACTTT
TRBV5-5	-	few	TRBJ2-3	CASSLIGSGLTDTQYF	TGTGCCAGCAGCTTGATCGGTAGCGGCCTCACAGATACGCAGTATTTT
TRBV2	TRBD2	-	TRBJ2-4	CASSEAGLAGVPMTKNIQYF	TGTGCCAGCAGTGAAGCCGGACTAGCGGGAGTTCCCATGACCAAAAACATTCAGTACTTC
TRBV5-6	TRBD1	-	TRBJ1-2	CASSYDRGNYGYTF	TGTGCCAGCAGCTATGACAGGGGTAACTATGGCTACACCTTC
TRBV7-9	TRBD2	-	TRBJ2-5	CASSGRTSGQETQYF	TGTGCCAGCAGCGGGCGGACTAGCGGCCAAGAGACCCAGTACTTC
TRBV6-4	TRBD1	medium-sized	TRBJ2-1	CASSDSQGGYNEQFF	TGTGCCAGCAGTGACTCACAGGGGGGCTACAATGAGCAGTTCTTC
TRBV25-1	-	-	TRBJ2-1	CASSERSQNSYNEQFF	TGTGCCAGCAGTGAGAGGAGTCAAAACTCCTACAATGAGCAGTTCTTC
TRBV15	TRBD1	-	TRBJ1-4	CATRSKSGTGYEKLFF	TGTGCCACCAGATCAAAATCCGGGACAGGGTATGAAAAACTGTTTTTT
TRBV6-5	TRBD1	-	TRBJ2-7	CASSYRTGRSYEQYF	TGTGCCAGCAGTTACCGGACAGGAAGGTCCTACGAGCAGTACTTC
TRBV7-9	-	few	TRBJ1-4	CASSLFGVGEKLFF	TGTGCCAGCAGCTTATTCGGGGTTGGGGAAAAACTGTTTTTT
TRBV28	-	-	TRBJ2-7	CASGRGWWEQYF	TGTGCCAGCGGCAGAGGATGGTGGGAGCAGTACTTC
TRBV2	TRBD2	-	TRBJ2-7	CASSGAASGSSYEQYF	TGTGCCAGCAGTGGAGCGGCTAGCGGGAGCTCCTACGAGCAGTACTTC
TRBV9	-	-	TRBJ1-2	CASSVEGGPNYGYTF	TGTGCCAGCAGCGTAGAAGGCGGTCCTAACTATGGCTACACCTTC